This TCR beta chain was sequenced in a study of neurological immune-mediated disorders. Findings and caveats of the study: The most TCR clonal expansion was seen in HTLV-1-associated myelopathy, whereas the least was seen in multiple sclerosis, below the level in healthy controls.

The germline gives CDR1 MDHEN, CDR2 SYDVKM. The CDR3 sequence is 13 residues long. Deletions cut 7 bases from V and 6 bases from J, with 15 bases between. This clonotype was counted at least ten times. Its antigen is as yet unknown. The cDNA was generated by 5'RACE with 10-nucleotide random UMIs. TCRdb re-analysed the 5' RACE reads in MiXCR, keeping a single row per CDR3 protein. Altogether just over 30,000 distinct CDR3 sequences are present, 5.5% to 6% being singletons, with the ten largest covering roughly 2%. Healthy control participants comprised blood bank volunteers in Maryland, USA. The chain recombines TRBV28 with TRBJ1-1; no firm D call. Material: CD4+ T cells from blood. The receptor comes from a woman between 50 and 59 years old in good health. In DNA, the CDR3 is TGTGCCAGCATGGCCACAAGGGCTTCTGAAGCTTTCTTT. This translates into CASMATRASEAFF.